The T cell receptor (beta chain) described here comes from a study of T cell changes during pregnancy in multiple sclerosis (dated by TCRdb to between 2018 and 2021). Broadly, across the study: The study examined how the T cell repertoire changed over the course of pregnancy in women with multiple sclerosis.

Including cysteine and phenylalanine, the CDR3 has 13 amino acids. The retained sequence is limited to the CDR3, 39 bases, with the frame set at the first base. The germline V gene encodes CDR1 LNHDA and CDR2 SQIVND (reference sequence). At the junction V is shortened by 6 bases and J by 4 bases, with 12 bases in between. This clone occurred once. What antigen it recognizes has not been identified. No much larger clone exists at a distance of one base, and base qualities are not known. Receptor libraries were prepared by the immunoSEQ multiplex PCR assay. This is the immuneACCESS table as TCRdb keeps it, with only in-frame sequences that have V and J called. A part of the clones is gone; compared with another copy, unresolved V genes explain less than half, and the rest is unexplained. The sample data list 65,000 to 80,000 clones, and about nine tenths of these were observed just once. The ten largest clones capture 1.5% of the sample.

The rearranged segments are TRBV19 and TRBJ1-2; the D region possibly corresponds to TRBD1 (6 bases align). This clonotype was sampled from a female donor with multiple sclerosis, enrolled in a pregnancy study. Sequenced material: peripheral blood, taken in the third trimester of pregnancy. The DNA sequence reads TGTGCCAGTAGCGTAACAGGGTCCTATGGCTACACCTTC. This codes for CASSVTGSYGYTF.